The following is a T cell receptor (beta chain) sequence with its context. Its target is not known. With a J-beta primer mix and a sample-barcoded 5' primer, a second PCR ran about 7 to 11 cycles. MiXCR, applied by TCRdb to the 5' RACE reads, yields one record per CDR3 protein. The sample holds about 1.7 million distinct CDR3 sequences; 28% are singletons and the top ten take about 8%. This sample was taken from a study of blood T cells in healthy people across ages. Whole-study results and caveats: CMV status of donors was unknown, possibly confounding expanded clonotype changes.

The CDR3 spans 17 residues. Germline CDR1 reads SGHTA; CDR2 reads FQGNSA. The trim removed 5 bases at V and 3 bases at J, leaving 11 bases unmatched. This sequence was found in a woman aged 25-40 years in good health. The rearrangement uses TRBV7-2 and TRBJ2-3; TRBD2 matches 10 bases. The specimen was blood. The CDR3 loop reads CASSGIVPGLATDTQYF. The CDR3 coding sequence is TGTGCCAGCAGCGGAATAGTCCCGGGACTAGCGACAGATACGCAGTATTTT.